Listed here are 7 T cell receptor beta chains from one sample, sequenced in a study of blood T cell repertoires in COVID-19 (dated by TCRdb to the early 2020s). Libraries came from the immunoSEQ multiplex PCR assay. Entries here come from immuneACCESS through TCRdb and include only in-frame sequences with V and J called. Some clones fail to appear in such tables; in the studies checked, an unresolved V gene covers under half of the shortfall, and the cause of the remainder is unknown. A total of approximately 160,000 clones appear in this sample, around 84% of them only once. The ten largest clones capture around 5.9% of the sample. Sequencing was carried out using PBMCs or T cells enriched from blood (not recorded which). These receptors were collected from a man aged 40-50 years who had recovered from COVID-19.

This clone was found once. The chain links TRBV7-9 to TRBJ1-1; perhaps TRBD1 as D (5 bases). The CDR3 has 13 residues. Germline loops: CDR1 SEHNR, CDR2 FQNEAQ (reference sequence). V lost 4 bases, J lost 10 bases, and 16 bases lay in between. Here the CDR3 reads CASSSRQGGIAFF. In DNA form, the CDR3 reads TGTGCCAGCAGCTCCCGGCAGGGAGGCATAGCTTTCTTT. Full variable domain (remainder filled in from reference TRBV7-9 and TRBJ1-1): DTGVSQNPRHKITKRGQNVTFRCDPISEHNRLYWYRQTLGQGPEFLTYFQNEAQLEKSRLLSDRFSAERPKGSFSTLEIQRTEQGDSAMYLCASSSRQGGIAFFGQGTRLTVV.

The V gene is TRBV9, the J gene TRBJ1-1, with 7 bases matching TRBD1. Per the germline V gene, CDR1 is SGDLS and CDR2 is YYNGEE. The CDR3 runs 15 residues. V gave up 3 bases and J gave up 0 bases; unmatched junction bases: 5. The DNA for the CDR3 is TGTGCCAGCAGCGGAGCGACAGGGATGAACACTGAAGCTTTCTTT. This sequence encodes CASSGATGMNTEAFF.

This clone was counted a single time. The J gene is TRBJ1-2, the V gene TRBV4-2; D is perhaps TRBD1 (6 bases). The CDR3 length is 16 residues. Germline V gives CDR1 LGHNA, CDR2 YNFKEQ. Between the trimmed V and J ends, which lost 0 bases and 0 bases, there was a span of 11 bases. The DNA of the CDR3 is TGTGCCAGCAGCCAAGAGTCAGGGGCGTCTAACTATGGCTACACCTTC. Its translation: CASSQESGASNYGYTF.

V is TRBV5-1 and J is TRBJ1-4; the D is unclear. The CDR3 has 15 residues. Trimming took off 0 bases at V and 10 bases at J, with 16 bases between the two ends. The germline gives CDR1 SGHRS, CDR2 YFSETQ. CDR3 bases: TGCGCCAGCAGCTTGGCCCCGGCGGGTGATAGAAAACTGTTTTTT. Translation gives CASSLAPAGDRKLFF.

The chain combines TRBV5-4 with TRBJ1-3; TRBD1 agrees at 8 bases. Germline V gene lookup returns CDR1 SGHNT and CDR2 YYREEE (reference sequence). The CDR3 loop spans 16 amino acids. With 0 bases clipped from V and 0 bases from J, the junction kept 2 bases outside the gene matches. The CDR3 sequence is CASSLAGQVSGNTIYF. CDR3 nucleotide sequence: TGTGCCAGCAGCTTGGCGGGACAGGTCTCTGGAAACACCATATATTTT.

This clone has only one observation. The chain employs TRBV9 and TRBJ2-2; D remains ambiguous. CDR1 is SGDLS, CDR2 YYNGEE, per germline. This CDR3 spans 14 amino acids. V lost 0 bases and J lost 7, with 10 bases in between. CDR3 nucleotides: TGTGCCAGCAGCGTAGCTATTTTGAGCGGGGAGCTGTTTTTT. Protein: CASSVAILSGELFF.

The gene calls are TRBV2 and TRBJ2-2; tentatively, D is TRBD2 (5 bases). CDR3 length: 14 residues. The V gene's germline CDR1 is SNHLY and CDR2 FYNNEI. The V end lost 4 bases, the J end lost 4 bases, and 10 bases lay between the germline ends. CDR3 sequence: CASSVLERTGELFF. CDR3 DNA sequence: TGTGCCAGCAGTGTACTAGAGCGCACCGGGGAGCTGTTTTTT.